This T cell receptor beta chain came from a study of early T cells in non-severe SARS-CoV-2 infection. About the study: The authors sequenced bulk RNA from unsorted whole blood, leaving chains unpaired.

CDR1 and CDR2 from the germline V gene are SGHAT and FQNNGV. CDR3 length: 17 residues. Trimming at V came to 6 bases and at J to 0 bases, leaving 7 bases not matched to a gene. Individual cDNA molecules received unique molecular identifiers. Each CDR3 protein is one row after TCRdb ran MiXCR on the 5' RACE reads. The sample includes roughly 66,000 distinct CDR3 sequences, roughly 10% of them seen just once. The table lists this clonotype with a few counts. The sequenced sample was whole blood. The V and J genes are TRBV11-2 and TRBJ2-5; TRBD2 agrees at 13 bases. This clonotype was sampled from an adult who was a healthcare worker with PCR-confirmed SARS-CoV-2 infection or an uninfected control (not recorded which). The CDR3 loop is CASRSGLAGMYQETQYF. CDR3 bases: TGTGCCAGCAGGTCGGGACTAGCGGGAATGTACCAAGAGACCCAGTACTTC.